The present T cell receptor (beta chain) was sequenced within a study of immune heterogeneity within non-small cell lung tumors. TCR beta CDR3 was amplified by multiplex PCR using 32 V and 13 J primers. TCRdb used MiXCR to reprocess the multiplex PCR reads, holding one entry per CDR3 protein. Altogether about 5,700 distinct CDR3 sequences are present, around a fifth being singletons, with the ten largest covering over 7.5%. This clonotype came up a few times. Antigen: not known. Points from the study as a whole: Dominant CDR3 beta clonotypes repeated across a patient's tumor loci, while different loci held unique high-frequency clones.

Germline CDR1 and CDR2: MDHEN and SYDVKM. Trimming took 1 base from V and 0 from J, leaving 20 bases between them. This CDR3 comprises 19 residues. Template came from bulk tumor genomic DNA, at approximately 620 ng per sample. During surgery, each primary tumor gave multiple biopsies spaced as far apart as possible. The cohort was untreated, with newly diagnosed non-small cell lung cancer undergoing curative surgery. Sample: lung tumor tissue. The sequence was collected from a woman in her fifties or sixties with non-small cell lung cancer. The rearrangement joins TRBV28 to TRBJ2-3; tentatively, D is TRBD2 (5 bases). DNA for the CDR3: TGTGCCAGCAGTTTATCCCTATACTCGAGACTAACTAGCACAGATACGCAGTATTTT. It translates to CASSLSLYSRLTSTDTQYF.